What follows is one TCR beta chain and its context. This specimen comes from a study of cytomegalovirus exposure and HLA in healthy donors. CDR1 SGHRS and CDR2 YFSETQ come from the germline V gene. This CDR3 contains 15 residues. Trimming removed 0 bases from V and 4 bases from J, with 13 bases in between. The study ran its PCR with 60 Vbeta and 13 Jbeta primers. Here immunoSEQ multiplex PCR was the method, and the copy in TCRdb shows in-frame clones only, minus some. Of more than 95,000 clones listed, roughly 17% are singletons. Material for sequencing was PBMCs. The TCR was taken from a female donor in good health and CMV-seropositive. V gene TRBV5-1 combines with J gene TRBJ1-1, with a weak D call TRBD1 (5 bases). DNA of the CDR3: TGCGCCAGCAGCTTGGAGGGTCCTAGGGGCACTGAAGCTTTCTTT. Encoded protein: CASSLEGPRGTEAFF.